These 12 T cell receptor beta chains came from one sample sequenced in a study of breast tumors, draining lymph nodes, adjacent tissues. TCRdb ran MiXCR on the multiplex PCR reads and lists one entry per CDR3 protein. The repertoire holds approximately 200,000 distinct CDR3 sequences, with approximately 30% as singletons. Axillary draining lymph nodes of breast cancer patients supplied the node samples. The sequencing input was axillary lymph node tissue. These receptors were taken from a female donor with breast cancer. Some clones in this sample may be carry-over from other donors' samples.

This clonotype was seen repeatedly, ten times or more. This chain links TRBV6-1 with TRBJ1-6; D not resolved. The CDR3 has 14 amino acids. V lost 2 bases and J lost 10, with 12 bases in between. Germline V gene lookup returns CDR1 MNHNS and CDR2 SASEGT. In nucleotides, the CDR3 is TGTGCCAGCAGTGAAATGGCGACTGGGTCACCCCTCCACTTT. It translates to CASSEMATGSPLHF.

This clonotype has ten or more counts. V is TRBV20-1 and J is TRBJ2-7; possibly TRBD2 for D (6 bases). The CDR3 is made up of 15 amino acids. CDR1 and CDR2 (germline): DFQATT, SNEGSKA (reference sequence). With 0 bases removed from V and 1 base from J, the gap between germline ends came to 13 bases. As DNA, the CDR3 is TGCAGTGCTAGAGATAGGGCGGGACCGTCCTACGAGCAGTACTTC. Encoded protein: CSARDRAGPSYEQYF.

The chain combines TRBV2 with TRBJ2-3, with 13 bases identical to TRBD2. CDR1 SNHLY and CDR2 FYNNEI come from the germline V gene. Losses at the gene ends were 6 bases for V and 5 bases for J; bases not matched to a gene: 5. CDR3 length: 15 amino acids. The CDR3 bases are TGTGCCAGCAGAACTAGCGGGGGGGCGGGAGATACGCAGTATTTT. This codes for CASRTSGGAGDTQYF.

This clonotype has a single count. The chain couples TRBV11-2 to TRBJ1-1; D is perhaps TRBD1 (5 bases). V dropped 3 bases and J dropped 1 base, with 9 bases sitting between them. Germline CDR1 SGHAT, CDR2 FQNNGV. The length of the CDR3 is 14 residues. In nucleotides, the CDR3 is TGTGCCAGCAGCTTCCGGACACCGAACACTGAAGCTTTCTTT. Protein product: CASSFRTPNTEAFF.

This sequence joins TRBV25-1 and TRBJ1-2; perhaps TRBD1 as D (5 bases). This CDR3 is built from 15 residues. V lost 4 bases, J lost 0 bases, and 12 bases lay in between. Germline CDR1 and CDR2: MGHDK and SYGVNS. The CDR3 DNA sequence: TGTGCCAGCAGTGCTCGCCGGGGACCTAACTATGGCTACACCTTC. Translated, it gives CASSARRGPNYGYTF.

The CDR3 nucleotides are TGTGCCGCCAGAACCGGGACACAAAATTCACCCCTCCACTTT. Translated, it gives CAARTGTQNSPLHF. The chain combines TRBV19 with TRBJ1-6, with D perhaps matching TRBD1 (6 bases). Germline loops: CDR1 LNHDA, CDR2 SQIVND (reference sequence). This CDR3 spans 14 amino acids. V gave up 11 bases and J gave up 7 bases, with 18 bases separating them.

This clonotype was counted ten times or more. This sequence joins TRBV2 and TRBJ1-5; D not resolved. This CDR3 is 13 amino acids long. Germline V gives CDR1 SNHLY, CDR2 FYNNEI. With 5 bases removed from V and 4 bases from J, the gap between germline ends came to 9 bases. CDR3 residues: CASSQFWNQPQHF. Here the CDR3 DNA reads TGTGCCAGCAGTCAATTCTGGAATCAGCCCCAGCATTTT.

This clonotype showed up just once. CDR3 residues: CASSTGTGGPRRYEQYF. The CDR3 bases are TGTGCCAGCAGCACCGGGACAGGGGGCCCACGTCGCTACGAGCAGTACTTC. V usage is TRBV9 and J usage is TRBJ2-7; TRBD1 agrees at 12 bases. V trimming: 4 bases; J trimming: 3 bases; junction bases outside the gene matches: 11. This CDR3 is built from 17 residues. The germline V gene has CDR1 SGDLS and CDR2 YYNGEE.

At least ten counts were recorded for this clonotype. The chain has TRBV19 and TRBJ2-1, with TRBD1 identical over 9 bases. CDR1 LNHDA and CDR2 SQIVND come from the germline V gene (reference sequence). CDR3 length: 17 residues. J lost 8 bases, V lost 2 bases, and 13 bases had no gene match. DNA for the CDR3: TGTGCCAGTAGTATAACAGGGGGCGATTCAGACTTTGATGAGCAGTTCTTC. Its translation: CASSITGGDSDFDEQFF.

There are many counts of this clonotype. The chain couples TRBV20-1 to TRBJ2-5, with TRBD2 matching 11 bases. CDR1 and CDR2 (germline): DFQATT, SNEGSKA (reference sequence). The CDR3 has 16 residues. The ends lost 3 bases at V and 2 bases at J; junction bases unmatched: 8. CDR3 sequence (DNA): TGCAGTGCTAGGGACTCACGGACTAGCGGGCAAGAGACCCAGTACTTC. Protein: CSARDSRTSGQETQYF.

DNA of the CDR3: TGTGCCAGCAGCTCCGGGACAGGCTACTATGGCTACACCTTC. Translating it yields CASSSGTGYYGYTF. This sequence joins TRBV7-9 and TRBJ1-2, with 8 nucleotides matching TRBD1. This CDR3 has 14 amino acids. V lost 4 bases, J lost 3 bases, and 4 bases stayed unmatched. CDR1 SEHNR and CDR2 FQNEAQ come from the germline V gene (reference sequence). The complete variable domain, with remaining parts taken from reference TRBV7-9 and TRBJ1-2, reads DTGVSQNPRHKITKRGQNVTFRCDPISEHNRLYWYRQTLGQGPEFLTYFQNEAQLEKSRLLSDRFSAERPKGSFSTLEIQRTEQGDSAMYLCASSSGTGYYGYTFGSGTRLTVV.

Many counts were recorded for this clonotype. The rearrangement joins TRBV7-2 to TRBJ2-3, with D possibly being TRBD1 (5 bases). Per germline, CDR1 SGHTA and CDR2 FQGNSA. The CDR3 has 13 residues. The V gene lost 2 bases and the J gene lost 4 bases, with 7 bases spanning the gap. CDR3 protein: CASSLQGADTQYF. The DNA of the CDR3 is TGTGCCAGCAGCTTACAGGGTGCAGATACGCAGTATTTT.